In this sample, the clone carrying this T cell receptor (beta chain) turned up a few times. Its target is not known. This sample stems from a study of T cell repertoires in cytomegalovirus infection. Study context: An indication of both CMV infection and matching HLA type came from public TCR beta signatures. The study's findings and limits: Ex vivo responses were dominated by HLA-C-restricted CMV-specific TCR beta clonotypes.

The CDR3 extends over 13 amino acids. In germline, CDR1 is SGHTA, CDR2 FQGNSA. V shed 5 bases and J shed 7 bases, with 14 bases lying between them. TCRdb processed the reads anew with MiXCR; each CDR3 protein has one entry. The table records over 250,000 distinct CDR3 sequences, 20% to 30% of them present only once. The rearrangement uses TRBV7-2 and TRBJ1-1; weak D call: TRBD1 (6 bases). Sequenced input: PBMCs. The sequence was obtained from a human donor in good health (CMV status not recorded). Some clones in this sample may be carry-over from other donors' samples. As DNA, the CDR3 is TGTGCCAGCAGCGAATACAGGGAAAGTGAAGCTTTCTTT. This sequence encodes CASSEYRESEAFF.